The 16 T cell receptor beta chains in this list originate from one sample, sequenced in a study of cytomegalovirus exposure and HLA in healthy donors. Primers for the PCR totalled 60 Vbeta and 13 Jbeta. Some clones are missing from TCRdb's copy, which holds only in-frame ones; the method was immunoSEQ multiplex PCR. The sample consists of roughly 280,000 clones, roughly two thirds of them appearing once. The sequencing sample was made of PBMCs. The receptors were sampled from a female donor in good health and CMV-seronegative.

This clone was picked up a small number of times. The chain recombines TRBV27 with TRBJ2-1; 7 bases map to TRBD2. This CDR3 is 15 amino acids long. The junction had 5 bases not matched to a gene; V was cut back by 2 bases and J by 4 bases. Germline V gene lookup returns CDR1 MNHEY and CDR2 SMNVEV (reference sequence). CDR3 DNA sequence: TGTGCCAGCAGTTTAGTGGCGGGAGCTTACAATGAGCAGTTCTTC. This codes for CASSLVAGAYNEQFF.

This chain's CDR3 is CASSWGTSGYNEQFF. The CDR3 DNA reads as TGTGCCAGCAGCTGGGGGACTAGCGGGTACAATGAGCAGTTCTTC. V is TRBV11-2 and J is TRBJ2-1; 12 positions match TRBD2. Looked up from germline, CDR1 is SGHAT and CDR2 is FQNNGV. This CDR3 comprises 15 residues. V shed 4 bases, J shed 4 bases, and the junction held 2 bases outside the gene matches. Filled out from reference TRBV11-2 and TRBJ2-1, the complete variable domain reads EAGVAQSPRYKIIEKRQSVAFWCNPISGHATLYWYQQILGQGPKLLIQFQNNGVVDDSQLPKDRFSAERLKGVDSTLKIQPAKLEDSAVYLCASSWGTSGYNEQFFGPGTRLTVL.

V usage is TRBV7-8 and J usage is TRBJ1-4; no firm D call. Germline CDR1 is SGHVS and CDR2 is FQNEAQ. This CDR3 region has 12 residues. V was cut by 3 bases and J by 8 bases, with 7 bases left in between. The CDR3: CASSLGGEKLFF. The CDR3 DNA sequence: TGTGCCAGCAGCTTGGGCGGGGAAAAACTGTTTTTT. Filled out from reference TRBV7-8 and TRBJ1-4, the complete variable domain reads GAGVSQSPRYKVAKRGQDVALRCDPISGHVSLFWYQQALGQGPEFLTYFQNEAQLDKSGLPSDRFFAERPEGSVSTLKIQRTQQEDSAVYLCASSLGGEKLFFGSGTQLSVL.

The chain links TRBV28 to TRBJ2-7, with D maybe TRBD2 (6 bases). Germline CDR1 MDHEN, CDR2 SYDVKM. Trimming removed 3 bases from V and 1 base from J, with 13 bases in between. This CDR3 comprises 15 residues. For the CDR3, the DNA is TGTGCCAGCAGTTTTAGCCAGGCGGGATCCTACGAGCAGTACTTC. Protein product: CASSFSQAGSYEQYF.

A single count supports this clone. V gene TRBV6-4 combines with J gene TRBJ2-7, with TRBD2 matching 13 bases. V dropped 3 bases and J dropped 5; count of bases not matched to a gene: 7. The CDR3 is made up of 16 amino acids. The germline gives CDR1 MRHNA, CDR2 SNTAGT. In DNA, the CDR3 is TGTGCCAGCAGTGAGGGGACTAGCGGGACTATAGACGAGCAGTACTTC. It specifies CASSEGTSGTIDEQYF.

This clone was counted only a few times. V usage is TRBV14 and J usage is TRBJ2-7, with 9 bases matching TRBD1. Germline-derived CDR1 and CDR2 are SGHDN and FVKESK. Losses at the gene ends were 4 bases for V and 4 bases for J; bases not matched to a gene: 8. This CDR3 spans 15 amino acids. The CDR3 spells CASSPLQGAGYEQYF. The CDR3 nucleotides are TGTGCCAGCAGCCCACTACAGGGGGCTGGGTACGAGCAGTACTTC.

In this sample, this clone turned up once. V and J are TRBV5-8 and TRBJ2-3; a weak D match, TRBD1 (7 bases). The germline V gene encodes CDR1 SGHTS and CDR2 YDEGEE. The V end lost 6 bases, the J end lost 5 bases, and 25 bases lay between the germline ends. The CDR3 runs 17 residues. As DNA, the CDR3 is TGTGCCAGCACCAAAACCCTCAGGGGGGCTCGGGGAGATACGCAGTATTTT. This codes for CASTKTLRGARGDTQYF.

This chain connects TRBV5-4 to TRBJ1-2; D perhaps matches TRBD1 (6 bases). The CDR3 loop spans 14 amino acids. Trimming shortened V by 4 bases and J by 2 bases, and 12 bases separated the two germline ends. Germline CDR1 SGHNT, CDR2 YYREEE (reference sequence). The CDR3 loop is CASSRGAGNYGYTF. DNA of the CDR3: TGTGCCAGCAGCCGGGGGGCCGGAAACTATGGCTACACCTTC.

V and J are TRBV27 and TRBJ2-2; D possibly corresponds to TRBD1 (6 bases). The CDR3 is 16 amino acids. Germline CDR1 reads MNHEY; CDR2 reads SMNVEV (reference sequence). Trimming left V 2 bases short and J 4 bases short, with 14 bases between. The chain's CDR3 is CASSLGLRGGTGELFF. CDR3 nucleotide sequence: TGTGCCAGCAGTTTAGGGTTACGAGGGGGCACCGGGGAGCTGTTTTTT.

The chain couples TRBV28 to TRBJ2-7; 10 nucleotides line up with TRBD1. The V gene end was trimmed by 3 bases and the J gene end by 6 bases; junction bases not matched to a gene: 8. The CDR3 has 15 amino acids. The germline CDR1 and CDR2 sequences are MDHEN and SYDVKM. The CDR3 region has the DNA TGTGCCAGCAGTTTGGCCGGGACAGGGGCGAGCGAGCAGTACTTC. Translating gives CASSLAGTGASEQYF.

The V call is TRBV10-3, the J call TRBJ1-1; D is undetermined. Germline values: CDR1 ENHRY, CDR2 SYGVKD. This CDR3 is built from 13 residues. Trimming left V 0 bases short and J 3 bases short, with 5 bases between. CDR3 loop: CAISESRHTEAFF. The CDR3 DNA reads TGTGCCATCAGTGAGTCGCGGCACACTGAAGCTTTCTTT.

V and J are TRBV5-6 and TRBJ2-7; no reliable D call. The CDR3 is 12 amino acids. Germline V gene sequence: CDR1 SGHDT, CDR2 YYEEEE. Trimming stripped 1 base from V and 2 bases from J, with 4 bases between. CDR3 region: CASSLSAYEQYF. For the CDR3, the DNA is TGTGCCAGCAGCTTGAGCGCCTACGAGCAGTACTTC.

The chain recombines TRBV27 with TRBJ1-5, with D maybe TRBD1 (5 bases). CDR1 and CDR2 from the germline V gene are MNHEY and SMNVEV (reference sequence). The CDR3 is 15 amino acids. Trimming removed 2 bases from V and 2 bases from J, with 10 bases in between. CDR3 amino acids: CASSLMAQGNQPQHF. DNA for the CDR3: TGTGCCAGCAGTTTAATGGCACAGGGCAATCAGCCCCAGCATTTT.

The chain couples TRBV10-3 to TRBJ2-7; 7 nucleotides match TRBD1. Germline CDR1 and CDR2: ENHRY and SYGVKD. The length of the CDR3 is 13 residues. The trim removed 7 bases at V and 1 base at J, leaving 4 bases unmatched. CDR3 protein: CAITRGQSYEQYF. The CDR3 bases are TGTGCCATCACCCGGGGACAGTCCTACGAGCAGTACTTC.

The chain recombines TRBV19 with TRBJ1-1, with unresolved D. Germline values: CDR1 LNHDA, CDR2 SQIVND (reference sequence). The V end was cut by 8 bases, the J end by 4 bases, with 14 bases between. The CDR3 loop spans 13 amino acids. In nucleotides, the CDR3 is TGTGCCAGTGCCGTATCGCCTAGCACTGAAGCTTTCTTT. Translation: CASAVSPSTEAFF.

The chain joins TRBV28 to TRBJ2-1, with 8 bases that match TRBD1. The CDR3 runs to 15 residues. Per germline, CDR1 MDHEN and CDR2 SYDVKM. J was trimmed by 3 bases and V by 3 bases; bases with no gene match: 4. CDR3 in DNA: TGTGCCAGCAGTTTCCCGGGACAGGACTACAATGAGCAGTTCTTC. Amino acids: CASSFPGQDYNEQFF.